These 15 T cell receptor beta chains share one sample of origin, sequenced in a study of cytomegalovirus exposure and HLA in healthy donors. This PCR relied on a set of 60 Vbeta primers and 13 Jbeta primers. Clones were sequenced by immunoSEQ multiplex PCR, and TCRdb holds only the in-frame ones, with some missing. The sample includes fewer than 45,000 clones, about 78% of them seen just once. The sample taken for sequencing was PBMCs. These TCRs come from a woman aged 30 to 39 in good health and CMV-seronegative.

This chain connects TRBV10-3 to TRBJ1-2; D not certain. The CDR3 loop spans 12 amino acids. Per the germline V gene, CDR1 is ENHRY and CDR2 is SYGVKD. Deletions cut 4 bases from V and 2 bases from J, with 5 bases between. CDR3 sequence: CAISVQNYGYTF. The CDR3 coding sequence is TGTGCCATCAGTGTCCAGAACTATGGCTACACCTTC.

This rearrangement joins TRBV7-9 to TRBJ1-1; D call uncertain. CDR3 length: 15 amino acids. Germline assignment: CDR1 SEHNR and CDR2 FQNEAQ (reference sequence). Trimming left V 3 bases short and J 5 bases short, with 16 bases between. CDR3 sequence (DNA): TGTGCCAGCAGCTTGACGTCGGGGTTGTGGACTGAAGCTTTCTTT. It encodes CASSLTSGLWTEAFF. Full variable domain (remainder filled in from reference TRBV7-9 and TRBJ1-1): DTGVSQNPRHKITKRGQNVTFRCDPISEHNRLYWYRQTLGQGPEFLTYFQNEAQLEKSRLLSDRFSAERPKGSFSTLEIQRTEQGDSAMYLCASSLTSGLWTEAFFGQGTRLTVV.

CDR3 bases: TGTGCCAGCAGCGGGACTAGCGCCCAAGAGACCCAGTACTTC. It yields the protein CASSGTSAQETQYF. The chain combines TRBV9 with TRBJ2-5; TRBD2 matches 9 bases. CDR3 length: 14 amino acids. Germline V gene data show CDR1 as SGDLS and CDR2 as YYNGEE. V gave up 3 bases and J gave up 1 base; unmatched junction bases: 1.

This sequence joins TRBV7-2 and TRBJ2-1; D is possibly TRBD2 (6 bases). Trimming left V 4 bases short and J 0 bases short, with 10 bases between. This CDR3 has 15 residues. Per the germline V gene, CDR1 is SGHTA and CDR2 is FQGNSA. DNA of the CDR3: TGTGCCAGCAGCTCACGGGACTCCTCCTACAATGAGCAGTTCTTC. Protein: CASSSRDSSYNEQFF.

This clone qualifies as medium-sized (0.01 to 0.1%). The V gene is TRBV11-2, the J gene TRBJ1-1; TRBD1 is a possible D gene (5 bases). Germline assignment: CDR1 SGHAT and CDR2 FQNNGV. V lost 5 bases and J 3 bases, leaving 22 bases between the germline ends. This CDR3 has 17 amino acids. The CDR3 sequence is CASSHWQGGRSDTEAFF. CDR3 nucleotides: TGTGCCAGCAGCCATTGGCAGGGAGGAAGATCGGACACTGAAGCTTTCTTT.

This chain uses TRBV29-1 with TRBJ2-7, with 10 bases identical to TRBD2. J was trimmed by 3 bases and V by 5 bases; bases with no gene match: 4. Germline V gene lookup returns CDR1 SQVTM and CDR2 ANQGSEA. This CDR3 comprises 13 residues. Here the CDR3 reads CSVKRTSGYEQYF. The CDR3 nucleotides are TGCAGCGTTAAAAGGACTAGCGGCTACGAGCAGTACTTC.

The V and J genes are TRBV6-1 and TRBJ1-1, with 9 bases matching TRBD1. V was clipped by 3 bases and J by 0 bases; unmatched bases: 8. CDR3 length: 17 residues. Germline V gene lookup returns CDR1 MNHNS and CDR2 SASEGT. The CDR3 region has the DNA TGTGCCAGCAGTGAGACAGGGGGAAAAACCATGAACACTGAAGCTTTCTTT. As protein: CASSETGGKTMNTEAFF.

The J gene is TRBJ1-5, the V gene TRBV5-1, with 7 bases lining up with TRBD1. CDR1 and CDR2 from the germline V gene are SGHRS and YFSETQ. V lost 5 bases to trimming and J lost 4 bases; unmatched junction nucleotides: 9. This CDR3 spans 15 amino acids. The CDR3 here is CASSSTGAWNQPQHF. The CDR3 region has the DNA TGCGCCAGCAGTAGTACAGGGGCATGGAATCAGCCCCAGCATTTT.

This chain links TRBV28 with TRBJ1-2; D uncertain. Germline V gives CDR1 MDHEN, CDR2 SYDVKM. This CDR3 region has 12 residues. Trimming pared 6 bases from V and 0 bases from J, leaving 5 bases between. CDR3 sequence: CASRGANYGYTF. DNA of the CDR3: TGTGCCAGCAGGGGAGCTAACTATGGCTACACCTTC.

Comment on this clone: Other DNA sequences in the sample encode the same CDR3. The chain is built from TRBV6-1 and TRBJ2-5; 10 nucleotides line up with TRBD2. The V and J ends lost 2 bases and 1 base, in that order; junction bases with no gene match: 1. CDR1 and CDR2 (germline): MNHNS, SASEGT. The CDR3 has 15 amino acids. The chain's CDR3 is CASSELAGGQETQYF. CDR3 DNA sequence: TGTGCCAGCAGTGAATTAGCGGGGGGCCAAGAGACCCAGTACTTC.

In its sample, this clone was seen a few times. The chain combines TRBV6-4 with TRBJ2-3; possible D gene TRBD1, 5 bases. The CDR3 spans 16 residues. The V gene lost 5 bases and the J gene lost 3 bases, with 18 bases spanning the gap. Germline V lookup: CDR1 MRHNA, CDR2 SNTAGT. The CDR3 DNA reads TGTGCCAGCAGTTCTGGAAAGGGGTCAGCTACAGATACGCAGTATTTT. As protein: CASSSGKGSATDTQYF.

This CDR3 is CASSQDVWGGRRETQYF. CDR3 DNA: TGCGCCAGCAGCCAAGATGTTTGGGGGGGCCGCCGGGAGACCCAGTACTTC. This chain connects TRBV4-1 to TRBJ2-5; TRBD2 might be the D (7 bases). CDR1 MGHRA and CDR2 YSYEKL come from the germline V gene. Trimming left V 0 bases short and J 5 bases short, with 19 bases between. This CDR3 contains 17 residues.

The CDR3 nucleotides read TGCAGCGTTACAGGGAATGATGGCTACACCTTC. Its protein product is CSVTGNDGYTF. The rearrangement links TRBV29-1 to TRBJ1-2; D might be TRBD1 (6 bases). The CDR3 is 11 residues long. The germline gives CDR1 SQVTM, CDR2 ANQGSEA. Trimming removed 5 bases from V and 6 bases from J, with 10 bases in between.

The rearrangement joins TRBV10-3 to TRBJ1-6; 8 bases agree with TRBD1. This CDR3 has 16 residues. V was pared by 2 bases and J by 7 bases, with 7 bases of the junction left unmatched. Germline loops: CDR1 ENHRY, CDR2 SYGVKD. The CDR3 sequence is CAISEGQGTLNSPLHF. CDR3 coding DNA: TGTGCCATCAGTGAGGGACAGGGCACTTTAAATTCACCCCTCCACTTT.

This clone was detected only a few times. The CDR3 coding sequence is TGTGCCAGTAGGACAGGCTTGGGTTACGAGCAGTACTTC. Translation: CASRTGLGYEQYF. The chain carries TRBV19 and TRBJ2-7, with D maybe TRBD1 (6 bases). Germline V gives CDR1 LNHDA, CDR2 SQIVND (reference sequence). V was shortened by 6 bases and J by 4 bases, with 13 bases between the two germline ends. This CDR3 is 13 amino acids long.